Given below is one TCR beta chain in context. The data derive from a study of blood T cell repertoires in COVID-19. Study in general: Sites in the United States, Italy and Spain provided acute and convalescent COVID-19 samples.

The germline CDR1 and CDR2 sequences are MDHEN and SYDVKM. The CDR3 length is 17 residues. Germline trimming cut 4 bases from V and 2 bases from J; bases unmatched to any gene: 12. Libraries were prepared by immunoSEQ multiplex PCR; TCRdb keeps only in-frame clonotypes and omits some of them. The sample includes roughly 140,000 clones, more than 75% of them seen just once. The sequencing sample was made of peripheral blood. V is TRBV28 and J is TRBJ2-3, with TRBD2 matching 7 bases. The receptor's source is a man in his 60s with active or convalescent COVID-19. CDR3 nucleotide sequence: TGTGCCAGCAGTTCCCCTTCCCGACTAGCTAACACAGATACGCAGTATTTT. Translated, it gives CASSSPSRLANTDTQYF.